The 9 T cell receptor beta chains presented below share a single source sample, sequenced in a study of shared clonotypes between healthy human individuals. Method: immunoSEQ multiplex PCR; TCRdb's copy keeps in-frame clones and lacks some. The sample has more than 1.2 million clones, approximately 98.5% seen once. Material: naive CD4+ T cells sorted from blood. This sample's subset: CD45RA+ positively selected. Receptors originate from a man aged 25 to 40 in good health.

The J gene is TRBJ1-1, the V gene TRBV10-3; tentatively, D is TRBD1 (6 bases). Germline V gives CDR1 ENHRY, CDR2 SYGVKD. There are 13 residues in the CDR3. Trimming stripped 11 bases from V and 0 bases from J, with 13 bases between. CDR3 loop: CAATGQVNTEAFF. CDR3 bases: TGTGCCGCCACGGGACAAGTGAACACTGAAGCTTTCTTT.

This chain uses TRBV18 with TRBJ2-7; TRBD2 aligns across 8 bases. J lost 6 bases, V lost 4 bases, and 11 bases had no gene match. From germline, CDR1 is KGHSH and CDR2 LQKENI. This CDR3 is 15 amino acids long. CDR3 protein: CASSLRAAGGSEQYF. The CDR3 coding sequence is TGTGCCAGCTCACTACGGGCCGCGGGGGGTTCCGAGCAGTACTTC.

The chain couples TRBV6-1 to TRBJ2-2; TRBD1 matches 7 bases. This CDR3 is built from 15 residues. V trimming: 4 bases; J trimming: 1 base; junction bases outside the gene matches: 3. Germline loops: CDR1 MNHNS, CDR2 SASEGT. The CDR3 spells CASSVRQGNTGELFF. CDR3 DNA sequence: TGTGCCAGCAGTGTGAGACAGGGGAACACCGGGGAGCTGTTTTTT.

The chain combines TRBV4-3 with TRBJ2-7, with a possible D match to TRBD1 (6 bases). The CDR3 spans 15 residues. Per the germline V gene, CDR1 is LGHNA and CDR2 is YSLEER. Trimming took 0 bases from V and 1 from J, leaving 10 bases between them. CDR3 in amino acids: CASSQDARGSYEQYF. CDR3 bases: TGCGCCAGCAGCCAAGACGCCAGGGGTTCCTACGAGCAGTACTTC.

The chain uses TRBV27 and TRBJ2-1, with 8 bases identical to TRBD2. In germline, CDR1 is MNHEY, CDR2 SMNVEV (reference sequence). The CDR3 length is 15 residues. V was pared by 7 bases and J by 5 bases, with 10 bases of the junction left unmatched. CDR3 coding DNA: TGTGCCAGCACCCCCCTCGGGAGGGTGAACAATGAGCAGTTCTTC. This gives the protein CASTPLGRVNNEQFF.

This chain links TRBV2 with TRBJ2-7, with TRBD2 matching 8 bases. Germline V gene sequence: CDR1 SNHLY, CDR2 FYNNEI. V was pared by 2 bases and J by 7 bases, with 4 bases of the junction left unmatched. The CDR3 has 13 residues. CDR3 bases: TGTGCCAGCAGTGAAACGAGACTAGCGGAGCAGTACTTC. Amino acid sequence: CASSETRLAEQYF.

The CDR3 loop is CASSPMLRGGSTEAFF. For the CDR3, the DNA is TGTGCCAGCAGCCCAATGCTCCGGGGAGGCTCAACTGAAGCTTTCTTT. This rearrangement joins TRBV7-2 to TRBJ1-1; no clear D. The CDR3 extends over 16 amino acids. The germline CDR1 and CDR2 sequences are SGHTA and FQGNSA. The V gene lost 5 bases and the J gene lost 5 bases, with 21 bases spanning the gap.

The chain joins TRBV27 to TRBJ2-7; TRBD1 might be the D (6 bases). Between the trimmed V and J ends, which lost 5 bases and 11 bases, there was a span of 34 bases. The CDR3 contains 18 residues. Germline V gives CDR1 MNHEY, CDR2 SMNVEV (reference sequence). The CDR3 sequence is CASSPTFRSRDTTTGKYF. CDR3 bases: TGTGCCAGCAGTCCTACCTTTCGATCTAGGGATACAACTACAGGGAAGTACTTC.

For the CDR3, the DNA is TGCAGCGTTAAGACACCCGAGCAGTACTTC. Amino acid sequence: CSVKTPEQYF. The V and J genes are TRBV29-1 and TRBJ2-7; D remains ambiguous. Germline V CDR1 and CDR2: SQVTM, ANQGSEA. This CDR3 spans 10 amino acids. V was trimmed by 5 bases and J by 6 bases, leaving 8 bases between them.